These 25 T cell receptor beta chains came from one sample sequenced in a study of OX40 agonist ivuxolimab in advanced cancers. Measured with immunoSEQ multiplex PCR; TCRdb has only the in-frame clones, and not every one. The sample holds about 79,000 clones, 85% to 95% seen once. Sample: CD4+ or CD8+ T cells sorted from blood, taken in a trial of the OX40 agonist ivuxolimab. These TCRs come from an adult with an advanced solid tumor such as melanoma, head and neck, liver or kidney cancer.

The chain couples TRBV2 to TRBJ2-1; D not resolved. V lost 3 bases to trimming and J lost 8 bases, with 5 bases between them. CDR3 size: 11 residues. The V gene's germline CDR1 is SNHLY and CDR2 FYNNEI. CDR3: CASSEGDEQFF. The CDR3 DNA reads TGTGCCAGCAGTGAGGGCGATGAGCAGTTCTTC.

The chain joins TRBV4-2 to TRBJ2-7; 9 bases fit TRBD1. Trimming at V came to 4 bases and at J to 11 bases, leaving 12 bases not matched to a gene. The CDR3 length is 14 residues. The V gene's germline CDR1 is LGHNA and CDR2 YNFKEQ. CDR3 DNA: TGTGCCAGCAGCCCCGGGACAGGGCTGGTCGAAGAGTACTTC. Its translation: CASSPGTGLVEEYF.

V is TRBV27 and J is TRBJ2-7, with a tentative D call TRBD2 (6 bases). CDR3 length: 12 residues. Per germline, CDR1 MNHEY and CDR2 SMNVEV (reference sequence). Trimming cost V 2 bases and J 6 bases, with 8 bases left between them. The CDR3 DNA sequence: TGTGCCAGCAGTTTAAGCGGGCGCGAGCAGTACTTC. As protein: CASSLSGREQYF.

This chain uses TRBV13 with TRBJ2-1, with 8 bases fitting TRBD2. Looked up from germline, CDR1 is PRHDT and CDR2 is FYEKMQ (reference sequence). Losses at the gene ends were 4 bases for V and 7 bases for J; bases not matched to a gene: 6. The CDR3 runs 14 residues. The CDR3 region has the DNA TGTGCCAGCAGCTCAAGCGGGGGCGGTAATGAGCAGTTCTTC. As protein: CASSSSGGGNEQFF.

The chain has TRBV27 and TRBJ2-5, with 8 bases fitting TRBD2. This CDR3 contains 15 residues. J lost 7 bases, V lost 6 bases, and 13 bases had no gene match. Per the germline V gene, CDR1 is MNHEY and CDR2 is SMNVEV (reference sequence). DNA for the CDR3: TGTGCCAGCAGACGTAGCGGGGAGCTGATTGGGACCCAGTACTTC. Protein: CASRRSGELIGTQYF.

The chain's CDR3 is CASSSTGGVYEQYF. DNA of the CDR3: TGTGCCAGCAGTTCAACAGGGGGAGTATACGAGCAGTACTTC. The J gene is TRBJ2-7, the V gene TRBV6-5; 8 nucleotides agree with TRBD1. The CDR3 totals 14 residues. Trimming cost V 4 bases and J 4 bases; bases outside gene matches: 6. Germline values: CDR1 MNHEY, CDR2 SVGAGI.

This chain connects TRBV5-1 to TRBJ1-4, with TRBD1 matching 9 bases. From germline, CDR1 is SGHRS and CDR2 YFSETQ. The CDR3 has 14 amino acids. The junction had 4 bases not matched to a gene; V was cut back by 3 bases and J by 7 bases. The CDR3 loop reads CASSSGQGIEKLFF. CDR3 DNA sequence: TGCGCCAGCAGCTCCGGACAGGGGATTGAAAAACTGTTTTTT.

V and J are TRBV19 and TRBJ1-2; D is unclear. Germline-derived CDR1 and CDR2 are LNHDA and SQIVND (reference sequence). The CDR3 length is 11 residues. V was trimmed by 5 bases and J by 1 base, leaving 2 bases between them. CDR3 region: CASSFNYGYTF. CDR3 coding DNA: TGTGCCAGTAGTTTTAACTATGGCTACACCTTC.

This clone was seen a handful of times. The chain links TRBV6-5 to TRBJ2-3, with 8 nucleotides matching TRBD1. The CDR3 spans 15 residues. Germline CDR1 reads MNHEY; CDR2 reads SVGAGI. The V gene end was trimmed by 2 bases and the J gene end by 4 bases; junction bases not matched to a gene: 5. Here the CDR3 reads CASSYGAGGADTQYF. CDR3 coding DNA: TGTGCCAGCAGTTACGGGGCAGGGGGCGCAGATACGCAGTATTTT.

The chain has TRBV19 and TRBJ2-1; D unclear. Trimming cost V 1 base and J 0 bases, with 7 bases left between them. The CDR3 totals 15 residues. Germline values: CDR1 LNHDA, CDR2 SQIVND (reference sequence). The CDR3 region is CASSIAAGSYNEQFF. Here the CDR3 DNA reads TGTGCCAGTAGTATAGCGGCTGGCTCCTACAATGAGCAGTTCTTC.

The rearrangement links TRBV29-1 to TRBJ2-7; D unresolved. The CDR3 length is 13 residues. Germline loops: CDR1 SQVTM, CDR2 ANQGSEA. V was trimmed by 6 bases and J by 0 bases, leaving 12 bases between them. The CDR3 coding sequence is TGCAGCGTACCGGACGGCAGCTCCTACGAGCAGTACTTC. Translating it yields CSVPDGSSYEQYF.

The chain links TRBV7-3 to TRBJ2-7; D is undetermined. V was trimmed by 2 bases and J by 1 base, leaving 6 bases between them. The CDR3 is 13 amino acids. The germline V gene encodes CDR1 SGHTA and CDR2 FQGTGA. CDR3 bases: TGTGCCAGCAGCTTAGACCATTCCTACGAGCAGTACTTC. This sequence encodes CASSLDHSYEQYF.

This chain links TRBV4-1 with TRBJ1-2; unclear D gene. The CDR3 totals 15 residues. The V and J ends lost 1 base and 0 bases respectively, with 9 bases between them. CDR1 MGHRA and CDR2 YSYEKL come from the germline V gene. The CDR3 DNA is TGCGCCAGCAGCCAAGTCGAGGAAGCTAACTATGGCTACACCTTC. Translation: CASSQVEEANYGYTF.

The chain couples TRBV27 to TRBJ1-4; no firm D call. V was shortened by 7 bases and J by 11 bases, with 26 bases between the two germline ends. The CDR3 is made up of 16 amino acids. Germline CDR1 MNHEY, CDR2 SMNVEV (reference sequence). The CDR3 DNA sequence: TGTGCCAGCATAAAGACCTCGGCAGGCACCCCCGGGAAACTGTTTTTT. Its translation is CASIKTSAGTPGKLFF.

This chain connects TRBV18 to TRBJ1-2; D uncertain. CDR1 and CDR2 (germline): KGHSH, LQKENI. The V and J ends lost 2 bases and 4 bases respectively, with 14 bases between them. This CDR3 comprises 15 residues. The CDR3 region has the DNA TGTGCCAGCTCACCATGGGCATCCGAGGGCTATGGCTACACCTTC. Amino acids: CASSPWASEGYGYTF. The entire variable domain, with the rest obtained from reference TRBV18 and TRBJ1-2, is as follows: NAGVMQNPRHLVRRRGQEARLRCSPMKGHSHVYWYRQLPEEGLKFMVYLQKENIIDESGMPKERFSAEFPKEGPSILRIQQVVRGDSAAYFCASSPWASEGYGYTFGSGTRLTVV.

On this clone itself: Other nucleotide sequences in the sample specify the same CDR3. The genes are TRBV7-6 and TRBJ2-7; no firm D call. The V and J ends lost 1 base and 2 bases respectively, with 6 bases between them. This CDR3 has 13 amino acids. Looked up from germline, CDR1 is SGHVS and CDR2 is FNYEAQ. CDR3 nucleotide sequence: TGTGCCAGCAGCTTAGAGGAGACCTACGAGCAGTACTTC. As protein: CASSLEETYEQYF.

The CDR3 DNA sequence: TGTGCCAGCAGTGAATCGGCGGGAGGGGGCAGGGGGGAGCTGTTTTTT. Translating it yields CASSESAGGGRGELFF. The V and J genes are TRBV25-1 and TRBJ2-2; 9 positions agree with TRBD2. The germline V gene has CDR1 MGHDK and CDR2 SYGVNS. The CDR3 has 16 amino acids. Unmatched junction bases numbered 8, after V lost 1 base and J lost 8 bases.

This chain connects TRBV11-2 to TRBJ1-6; no clear D. The V and J ends lost 3 bases and 3 bases respectively, with 9 bases between them. The length of the CDR3 is 15 residues. CDR1 is SGHAT and CDR2 is FQNNGV in the germline V gene. CDR3 nucleotide sequence: TGTGCCAGCAGCTTCCCGGAAATCTATAATTCACCCCTCCACTTT. Protein product: CASSFPEIYNSPLHF.

The chain carries TRBV13 and TRBJ2-7; 7 nucleotides line up with TRBD1. CDR3 length equals 16 residues. Germline V CDR1 and CDR2: PRHDT, FYEKMQ (reference sequence). Unmatched junction bases numbered 12, after V lost 5 bases and J lost 2 bases. As DNA, the CDR3 is TGTGCCAGCAGCCAAAGGGGACAGTTGGCCACCTACGAGCAGTACTTC. This codes for CASSQRGQLATYEQYF.

This clone was recorded only once. The chain has TRBV9 and TRBJ1-1, with 7 positions matching TRBD1. From germline, CDR1 is SGDLS and CDR2 YYNGEE. V dropped 3 bases and J dropped 1; count of bases not matched to a gene: 6. The CDR3 runs 15 residues. The CDR3 region has the DNA TGTGCCAGCAGCGGCCACAGGGGACGGAACACTGAAGCTTTCTTT. Its translation is CASSGHRGRNTEAFF.

The rearrangement joins TRBV10-2 to TRBJ2-7; the match to TRBD1 covers 9 bases. V shed 6 bases and J 5 bases; nucleotides not matched to a gene: 8. The CDR3 contains 14 residues. Germline V gene lookup returns CDR1 WSHSY and CDR2 SAAADI. CDR3 sequence reads: CASSGTTGGDEQYF. CDR3 nucleotides: TGCGCCAGCAGCGGGACGACAGGGGGGGACGAGCAGTACTTC.

The V and J genes are TRBV6-5 and TRBJ2-7, with a tentative D call TRBD2 (5 bases). From germline, CDR1 is MNHEY and CDR2 SVGAGI. V was trimmed by 7 bases and J by 2 bases, leaving 18 bases between them. The CDR3 is 15 residues long. CDR3 amino acids: CASTDMWGEPYEQYF. CDR3 sequence (DNA): TGTGCCAGCACCGACATGTGGGGAGAACCCTACGAGCAGTACTTC.

V gene TRBV7-2 combines with J gene TRBJ2-7, with D possibly matching TRBD2 (5 bases). The CDR3 consists of 14 residues. The V end was cut by 4 bases, the J end by 3 bases, with 13 bases between. The germline V gene encodes CDR1 SGHTA and CDR2 FQGNSA. The CDR3 here is CASSSPEGNYEQYF. Here the CDR3 DNA reads TGTGCCAGCAGCTCACCCGAGGGAAACTACGAGCAGTACTTC.

The chain links TRBV29-1 to TRBJ1-2, with a possible D match to TRBD1 (5 bases). The CDR3 length is 17 residues. V lost 0 bases to trimming and J lost 3 bases, with 20 bases between them. The V gene's germline CDR1 is SQVTM and CDR2 ANQGSEA. The CDR3 is CSVEEMGAGLPYYGYTF. The DNA of the CDR3 is TGCAGCGTTGAAGAAATGGGCGCGGGACTCCCGTACTATGGCTACACCTTC.

This chain links TRBV5-8 with TRBJ1-2; D not certain. Trimming left V 0 bases short and J 4 bases short, with 10 bases between. This CDR3 has 14 amino acids. In germline, CDR1 is SGHTS, CDR2 YDEGEE. This CDR3 is CASSLGLAVYGYTF. The CDR3 nucleotides read TGTGCCAGCAGCTTGGGGTTGGCGGTCTATGGCTACACCTTC. The whole variable domain, filled in from reference TRBV5-8 and TRBJ1-2, reads EAGVTQSPTHLIKTRGQQATLRCSPISGHTSVYWYQQALGLGLQFLLWYDEGEERNRGNFPPRFSGRQFPNYSSELNVNALELEDSALYLCASSLGLAVYGYTFGSGTRLTVV.